The rows below give T cell receptor beta chains drawn from one sample of a study of beta chain features in type 1 diabetes. Measured with immunoSEQ multiplex PCR; TCRdb has only the in-frame clones, and not every one. Seen here are 250,000 to 300,000 clones, around 25% observed once, and the top ten hold 0.012%. Material: naive CD4+ T cells from blood. All receptors derive from a woman in her twenties or thirties with type 1 diabetes. Both conserved end residues are trimmed from each CDR3. D genes are given only for firm matches. Where a row states a size, it is once, few, many or the class of an expanded clone; other rows omit it.

V	J	size	D	CDR3
TRBV2	TRBJ1-2	-	TRBD1	ASSGPRTGLSGYT
TRBV4-2	TRBJ1-5	few	TRBD1	ASSQEGGTGLQPQH
TRBV15	TRBJ1-4	-	TRBD1	ATSYRGRGEKLF
TRBV2	TRBJ1-1	-	-	ASSEEGDTEAF
TRBV25-1	TRBJ2-7	-	TRBD2	ASSEYVAGVSYEQY
TRBV9	TRBJ2-7	-	TRBD2	ASSDGLAEYEQY
TRBV2	TRBJ2-7	few	-	ASRVNRWSSYEQY
TRBV4-1	TRBJ2-5	few	-	ASSLAVQETQY
TRBV5-1	TRBJ2-2	few	TRBD1	ASSLTGTGYTGELF
TRBV19	TRBJ1-5	-	TRBD1	ASSIDRGFNQPQH
TRBV29-1	TRBJ2-3	few	-	SVAVVSTDTQY
TRBV2	TRBJ2-3	-	TRBD2	ASSVGGDTQY
TRBV7-2	TRBJ2-5	-	-	ASSLVRETQY
TRBV5-1	TRBJ1-2	-	-	ASSLIPGVGNYGYT
TRBV7-9	TRBJ1-2	few	-	ASSSRDTNNYGYT
TRBV15	TRBJ2-3	-	TRBD2	ATSRDIGRPDTQY
TRBV19	TRBJ1-1	-	-	ASKREGLNTEAF
TRBV4-2	TRBJ2-5	-	TRBD1	ASSQPMQGAETQY
TRBV4-1	TRBJ2-4	few	-	ASSQEAGQNIQY
TRBV12-5	TRBJ1-3	-	-	ASGAGAGNTIY
TRBV21-1	TRBJ1-1	-	-	ASSKWAGKNTEAF
TRBV7-3	TRBJ1-1	-	TRBD1	ASSRDRANTEAF
TRBV30	TRBJ1-5	few	-	AWSVRRDGNQPQH
TRBV5-4	TRBJ2-1	-	TRBD2	ASSSLAEPYNEQF
TRBV30	TRBJ1-5	-	-	AWSVQGRQPQH
TRBV18	TRBJ2-1	few	TRBD1	ASSPTGGTNNEQF
TRBV14	TRBJ1-2	-	-	ASSQGTLYGYT
TRBV25-1	TRBJ2-1	few	TRBD1	ASSLAGGYHEQF
TRBV4-1	TRBJ2-1	-	-	ASSHLGISYNEQF
TRBV5-1	TRBJ1-1	-	-	ASSWAANTEAF
TRBV30	TRBJ1-2	few	TRBD1	AWSRGTGTRDFYGYT
TRBV11-1	TRBJ1-2	-	TRBD1	ASSPSTGNYGYT
TRBV29-1	TRBJ1-2	few	-	SVERRNYGYT
TRBV29-1	TRBJ2-5	few	TRBD1	SVERIQGAGETQY
TRBV5-4	TRBJ2-5	few	-	ASSLQGWGETQY
TRBV11-2	TRBJ2-7	few	TRBD2	ASSPRLAGDEQY
TRBV4-1	TRBJ2-5	few	TRBD2	ASSQDLTLAGESETQY